This TCR beta chain was identified in a study of CD4 T cells in relation to SARS-CoV-2 and coronaviruses. Sequencing was performed with immunoSEQ multiplex PCR; in TCRdb, only in-frame clones are kept and a portion is missing. The sample contains tens of thousands of clones, 76% of which appear only once. For this clone: Its antigen is as yet unknown.

CD4+ T cells from unexposed donors were obtained before the COVID-19 pandemic (2011-2018). Isolation of CD4+ T cells took place after roughly nine days in culture. Unexposed-donor CD4+ T cells were probed with SARS-CoV-2 S/N and four cold-coronavirus spikes, cells permitting. Each well had approximately 2.2 million PBMCs in approximately 5.1% human AB serum with IL-2. On days 3 and 7, cultures got half fresh IL-2 medium. The CDR3 sequence is 16 residues long. V lost 3 bases, J lost 0 bases, and 13 bases lay in between. Per the germline V gene, CDR1 is SGHNT and CDR2 is YYREEE (reference sequence). The V and J genes are TRBV5-4 and TRBJ1-3; a weak D match, TRBD1 (5 bases). This receptor was obtained from a human donor in good health. Specimen: CD4+ T cells from PBMCs, cultured in vitro. The CDR3 bases are TGTGCCAGCAGCTCTTGGGGCCCTAACTCTGGAAACACCATATATTTT. Translation: CASSSWGPNSGNTIYF.